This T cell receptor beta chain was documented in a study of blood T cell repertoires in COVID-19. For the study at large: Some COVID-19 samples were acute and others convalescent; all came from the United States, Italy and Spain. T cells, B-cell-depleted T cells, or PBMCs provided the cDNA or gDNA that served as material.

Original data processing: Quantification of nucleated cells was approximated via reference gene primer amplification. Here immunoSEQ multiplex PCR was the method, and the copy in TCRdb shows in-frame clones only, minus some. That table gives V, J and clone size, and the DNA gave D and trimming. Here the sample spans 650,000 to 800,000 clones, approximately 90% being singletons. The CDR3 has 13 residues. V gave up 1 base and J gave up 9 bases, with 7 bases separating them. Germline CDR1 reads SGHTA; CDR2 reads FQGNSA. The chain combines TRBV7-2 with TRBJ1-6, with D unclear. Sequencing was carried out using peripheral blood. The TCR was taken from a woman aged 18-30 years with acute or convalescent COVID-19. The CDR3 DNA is TGTGCCAGCAGCTTAGTCACTGGTTCACCCCTCCACTTT. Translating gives CASSLVTGSPLHF.